Listed below are T cell receptor beta chains from one sample, sequenced in a study of shared clonotypes between healthy human individuals. Libraries were prepared by immunoSEQ multiplex PCR; TCRdb keeps only in-frame clonotypes and omits some of them. Of 1.5 million to 2.5 million clones listed, about 95% were seen once; the top ten hold approximately 1.2%. Sequenced input: naive CD8+ T cells sorted from blood. Receptors were obtained from a man younger than 35 in good health. Each CDR3 is given with its conserved first and last residue. The order of the fields is clone size, CDR3 length, V gene, CDR3 protein. Rows may omit the clone size; those that give it use once, few, many or a size class.

NA	19	TRBV27	CASSSNRGLAGVLEETQYF
NA	10	TRBV19	CASKLGELFF
once	14	TRBV2	CASTEGSSYNEQFF
NA	16	TRBV7-9	CASSLVGLAGTDTQYF
NA	16	TRBV19	CASSPVAGGEDNEQFF
NA	15	TRBV28	CASSFRGVGKYEQYF
NA	16	TRBV4-1	CASSFLTSGGAGEQFF
NA	15	TRBV11-2	CASSLADRGTYEQYF
NA	15	TRBV19	CASSIAAGANTEAFF
once	17	TRBV7-9	CASSLGGGDIITNEQFF
NA	14	TRBV10-1	CASSETGINQPQHF
NA	12	TRBV4-1	CASSQDLEKLFF
NA	14	TRBV29-1	CSVEPPGQGREQYF
NA	13	TRBV7-9	CASTKGGDETQYF
NA	15	TRBV4-1	CASSQEPGLYTEAFF
NA	16	TRBV11-2	CASSLILGGTNEKLFF
NA	16	TRBV6-5	CASSSLRDREWETQYF
NA	15	TRBV15	CATSRDPPLGAEQYF
NA	14	TRBV6-1	CAKWDLREGETQYF
NA	14	TRBV5-1	CASSLVGDSYEQYF
NA	16	TRBV5-8	CASSLSDRGRTGELFF
NA	15	TRBV5-1	CASSLRQGSKYEQYF
NA	15	TRBV27	CASSLSLRGAYEQYF
NA	15	TRBV5-1	CASSLSLAGEETQYF
NA	15	TRBV7-9	CASSPQDPNTGELFF
NA	14	TRBV10-2	CASSASGTPYEQYF
NA	15	TRBV4-1	CASSQDPGMEETQYF
once	13	TRBV30	CAWTSGKYNEQFF
NA	12	TRBV7-2	CASSLYGLEAFF
NA	16	TRBV7-8	CASSLDLAGGHNEQFF
NA	14	TRBV6-6	CASSGTGAAYEQYF
NA	16	TRBV5-6	CASSLGLAGGADTQYF
NA	12	TRBV4-1	CASSRSGEKLFF
NA	14	TRBV6-4	CASSDRTPNTEAFF
once	12	TRBV30	CAWRVRANEQFF
once	16	TRBV7-9	CASSSTAGTGDYEQYF
NA	13	TRBV19	CASSAVGAGIQYF
once	14	TRBV4-1	CASSQLTDTYEQYF
NA	13	TRBV4-3	CASSRENTGELFF
NA	15	TRBV14	CASSQALGSAYEQYF
NA	12	TRBV29-1	CSATTGYTEAFF
NA	13	TRBV5-1	CASSPRVNTEAFF